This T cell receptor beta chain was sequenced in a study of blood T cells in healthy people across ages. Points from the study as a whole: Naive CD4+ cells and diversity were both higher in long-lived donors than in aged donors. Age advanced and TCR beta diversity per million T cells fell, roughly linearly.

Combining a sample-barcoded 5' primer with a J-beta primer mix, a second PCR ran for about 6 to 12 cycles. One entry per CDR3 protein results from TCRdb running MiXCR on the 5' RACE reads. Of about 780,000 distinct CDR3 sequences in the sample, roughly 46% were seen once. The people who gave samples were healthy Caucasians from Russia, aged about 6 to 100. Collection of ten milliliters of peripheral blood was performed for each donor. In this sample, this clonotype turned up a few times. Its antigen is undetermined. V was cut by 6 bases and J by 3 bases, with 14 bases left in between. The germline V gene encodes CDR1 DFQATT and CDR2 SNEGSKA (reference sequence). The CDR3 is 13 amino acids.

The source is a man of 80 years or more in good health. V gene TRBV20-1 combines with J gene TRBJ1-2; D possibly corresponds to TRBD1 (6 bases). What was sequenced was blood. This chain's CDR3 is CSAARRTDYGYTF. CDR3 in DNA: TGCAGTGCCGCGAGGAGGACAGACTATGGCTACACCTTC.